This T cell receptor (beta chain) was sequenced during a study of blood T cell repertoires in COVID-19. Study as a whole: The samples span acute and convalescent COVID-19 from the United States, Italy and Spain. PBMCs, B-cell-depleted T cells, or T cells provided the cDNA or gDNA that made up the material.

The CDR3 totals 14 residues. Germline CDR1 and CDR2: ENHRY and SYGVKD. The V segment lost 4 bases and the J segment 5 bases; nucleotides outside the gene matches: 7. Participants reported their clinical history, and cohort assignment relied on those reports. Repertoires were generated with immunoSEQ multiplex PCR, while TCRdb's copy carries only in-frame clones and drops some. The sample lists 340,000 or so clones, around 86% occurring once. The receptor was derived from a woman aged 40 to 49 with acute COVID-19. The sample taken for sequencing was PBMCs or T cells enriched from blood (not recorded which). The chain combines TRBV10-3 with TRBJ2-5; 7 nucleotides match TRBD2. CDR3 in DNA: TGTGCCATCAGTGGATGGGCCGGGGGGGAGACCCAGTACTTC. It codes for CAISGWAGGETQYF.